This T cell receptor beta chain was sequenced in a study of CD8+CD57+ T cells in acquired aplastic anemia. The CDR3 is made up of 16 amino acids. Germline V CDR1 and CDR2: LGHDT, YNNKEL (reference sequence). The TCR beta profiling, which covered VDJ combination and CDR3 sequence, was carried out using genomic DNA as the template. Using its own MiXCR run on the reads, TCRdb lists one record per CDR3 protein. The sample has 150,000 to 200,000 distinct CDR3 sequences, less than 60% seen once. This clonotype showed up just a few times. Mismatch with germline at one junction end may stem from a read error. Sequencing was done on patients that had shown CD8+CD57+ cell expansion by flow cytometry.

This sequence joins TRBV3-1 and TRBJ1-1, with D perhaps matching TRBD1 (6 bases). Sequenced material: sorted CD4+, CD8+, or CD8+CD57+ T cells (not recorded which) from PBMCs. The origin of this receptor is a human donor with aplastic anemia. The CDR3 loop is CASSLTTGRVNTEVFF. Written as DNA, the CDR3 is TGTGCCAGCAGCCTAACGACAGGCAGGGTGAACACTGAAGTTTTCTTT.